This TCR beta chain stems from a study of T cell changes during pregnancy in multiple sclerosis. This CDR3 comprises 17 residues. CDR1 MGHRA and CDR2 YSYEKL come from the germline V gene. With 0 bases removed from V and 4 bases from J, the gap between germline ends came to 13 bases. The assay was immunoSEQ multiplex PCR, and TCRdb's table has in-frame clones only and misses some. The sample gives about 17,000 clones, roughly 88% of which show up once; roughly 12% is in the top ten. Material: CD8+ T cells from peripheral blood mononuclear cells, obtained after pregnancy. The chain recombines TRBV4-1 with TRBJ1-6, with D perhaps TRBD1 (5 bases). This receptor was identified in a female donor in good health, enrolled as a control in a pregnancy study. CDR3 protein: CASSQDGQGEYNSPLHF. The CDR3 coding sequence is TGCGCCAGCAGCCAAGATGGGCAGGGCGAATATAATTCACCCCTCCACTTT.